This paragraph covers one T cell receptor (beta chain) sequence. The antigen is unknown. This record belongs to a study of cytomegalovirus exposure and HLA in healthy donors. About the research overall: A data release that came early held roughly 80 million unique TCRs from HLA-typed donors. Findings of the study overall: A later analysis found that most CMV-associated TCR beta chains appeared HLA-restricted. Three chains tied to CMV proved CMV antigen-specific in vitro.

The germline V gene has CDR1 SGHRS and CDR2 YFSETQ. The CDR3 has 20 amino acids. The V and J ends lost 2 bases and 0 bases, in that order; junction bases with no gene match: 15. 13 Jbeta primers and 60 Vbeta primers were used for the PCR. Per the study methods: There were 70 million to 95 million unique TCR beta chains by a later count, and 10 million to 12 million of them were shared. The protocol was immunoSEQ multiplex PCR, while the TCRdb copy is restricted to in-frame clones and leaves out a portion. V and J calls and clone size follow that table, whereas D and trimming were derived from the DNA. The sample consists of fewer than 150,000 clones, 70% to 80% of them appearing once.

Sequenced material: PBMCs. The chain carries TRBV5-1 and TRBJ2-3; 10 bases agree with TRBD2. The source of this sequence is a man between 18 and 29 years old in good health and CMV-seronegative. CDR3 amino acids: CASSFQNLAGGFYSTDTQYF. DNA of the CDR3: TGCGCCAGCAGCTTCCAGAATTTAGCGGGAGGATTCTATAGCACAGATACGCAGTATTTT.